The 23 T cell receptor beta chains given below trace back to one sample, sequenced in a study of blood T cell repertoires in COVID-19. Some clones are missing from TCRdb's copy, which holds only in-frame ones; the method was immunoSEQ multiplex PCR. This table holds around 80,000 clones, around 86% found once. Sequenced sample: peripheral blood. Source of these receptors: a human donor in a cohort sampled during active COVID-19.

The chain recombines TRBV24-1 with TRBJ2-3; 10 positions agree with TRBD2. This CDR3 contains 15 residues. Germline V gene data show CDR1 as KGHDR and CDR2 as SFDVKD. Trimming cost V 8 bases and J 3 bases; bases outside gene matches: 7. The CDR3 DNA is TGTGCCACCAATGCGGCTAGCGGGGGTACAGATACGCAGTATTTT. It codes for CATNAASGGTDTQYF.

This chain joins TRBV5-6 and TRBJ1-5; 8 bases match TRBD1. Germline trimming cut 1 base from V and 2 bases from J; bases unmatched to any gene: 2. This CDR3 contains 15 residues. Germline-derived CDR1 and CDR2 are SGHDT and YYEEEE. CDR3 sequence: CASSLSGGRNQPQHF. CDR3 in DNA: TGTGCCAGCAGCTTGTCAGGGGGCCGCAATCAGCCCCAGCATTTT.

V and J are TRBV5-1 and TRBJ2-3; TRBD2 matches 13 bases. Germline-derived CDR1 and CDR2 are SGHRS and YFSETQ. Trimming cost V 1 base and J 0 bases; bases outside gene matches: 5. The CDR3 spans 18 residues. For the CDR3, the DNA is TGCGCCAGCAGCTTGTCCGGACTAGCGGGGGTAAGCACAGATACGCAGTATTTT. This encodes CASSLSGLAGVSTDTQYF.

The chain joins TRBV2 to TRBJ2-7; 7 nucleotides align to TRBD1. The CDR3 has 16 residues. J lost 6 bases, V lost 2 bases, and 13 bases had no gene match. Germline loops: CDR1 SNHLY, CDR2 FYNNEI. The CDR3 here is CASSEPGQSRACEQYF. The CDR3 coding sequence is TGTGCCAGCAGTGAACCGGGACAGTCGAGGGCCTGCGAGCAGTACTTC.

The rearrangement uses TRBV9 and TRBJ1-4; D may be TRBD1 (6 bases). The ends were cut back, 4 bases at V and 8 bases at J, with 21 bases in the middle. This CDR3 comprises 16 residues. Germline CDR1 reads SGDLS; CDR2 reads YYNGEE. CDR3 in DNA: TGTGCCAGCAGCTCGAGGGGTGGGGGCCCTTACGAAAAACTGTTTTTT. Translated: CASSSRGGGPYEKLFF.

This clone has just one count. The chain combines TRBV7-9 with TRBJ1-4; 8 bases map to TRBD1. J gave up 7 bases and V 5 bases, and 6 bases lay outside the gene matches. Germline CDR1 reads SEHNR; CDR2 reads FQNEAQ (reference sequence). This CDR3 is 14 amino acids long. DNA for the CDR3: TGTGCCAGCAGCCCTATGACAGGGGTTGAAAAACTGTTTTTT. Amino acid sequence: CASSPMTGVEKLFF.

The chain combines TRBV6-1 with TRBJ2-5, with D unclear. This CDR3 has 15 residues. Germline V CDR1 and CDR2: MNHNS, SASEGT. The germline V and J ends were trimmed by 1 base and 2 bases, with 11 bases remaining between them. This CDR3 reads CASSEVFASQETQYF. CDR3 coding DNA: TGTGCCAGCAGTGAAGTATTCGCGTCACAAGAGACCCAGTACTTC.

CDR3 bases: TGTGCCAGCAGTATAGGGGCTAGCACAGATACGCAGTATTTT. It encodes CASSIGASTDTQYF. V and J are TRBV6-2 or TRBV6-3 and TRBJ2-3, with D maybe TRBD1 (5 bases). Trimming shortened V by 5 bases and J by 0 bases, and 9 bases separated the two germline ends. Germline V gene sequence: CDR1 MNHEY, CDR2 SVGEGT. This CDR3 has 14 residues.

The V and J genes are TRBV6-5 and TRBJ1-4; D call uncertain. The V gene lost 5 bases and the J gene lost 10 bases, with 17 bases spanning the gap. Looked up from germline, CDR1 is MNHEY and CDR2 is SVGAGI. The CDR3 loop spans 14 amino acids. CDR3 region: CASSLDPGGGKLFF. CDR3 coding DNA: TGTGCCAGCAGTCTGGATCCCGGTGGAGGAAAACTGTTTTTT.

The V and J genes are TRBV14 and TRBJ2-3; TRBD1 matches 8 bases. The junction had 6 bases not matched to a gene; V was cut back by 1 base and J by 3 bases. This CDR3 region has 16 residues. From germline, CDR1 is SGHDN and CDR2 FVKESK. CDR3 nucleotide sequence: TGTGCCAGCAGCCAAGTCGGGACAGGTCTTACAGATACGCAGTATTTT. Amino acids: CASSQVGTGLTDTQYF.

The chain carries TRBV3-1 (or the pseudogene TRBV3-2) and TRBJ1-4; D not resolved. The CDR3 consists of 15 residues. CDR1 and CDR2 (germline): LGHDT, YNNKEL (reference sequence). V lost 1 base and J 7 bases, leaving 13 bases between the germline ends. DNA of the CDR3: TGTGCCAGCAGCCAAGTTAGAGGGTCAACTGAAAAACTGTTTTTT. Translated, it gives CASSQVRGSTEKLFF.

The rearrangement links TRBV6-5 to TRBJ2-2; TRBD1 aligns across 8 bases. The CDR3 is made up of 15 amino acids. The V gene's germline CDR1 is MNHEY and CDR2 SVGAGI. Trimming at V came to 2 bases and at J to 6 bases, leaving 5 bases not matched to a gene. This chain's CDR3 is CASSYPGQGAGELFF. The CDR3 DNA reads as TGTGCCAGCAGTTACCCCGGACAGGGCGCCGGGGAGCTGTTTTTT.

The rearrangement joins TRBV5-1 to TRBJ2-5, with TRBD2 identical over 13 bases. Looked up from germline, CDR1 is SGHRS and CDR2 is YFSETQ. Trimming at V came to 4 bases and at J to 2 bases, leaving 2 bases not matched to a gene. This CDR3 is built from 15 residues. The CDR3 sequence is CASSGLAGAQETQYF. The CDR3 DNA reads as TGCGCCAGCAGCGGACTAGCGGGGGCACAAGAGACCCAGTACTTC. Combining the CDR3 with reference TRBV5-1 and TRBJ2-5 gives the whole variable domain KAGVTQTPRYLIKTRGQQVTLSCSPISGHRSVSWYQQTPGQGLQFLFEYFSETQRNKGNFPGRFSGRQFSNSRSEMNVSTLELGDSALYLCASSGLAGAQETQYFGPGTRLLVL.

The chain joins TRBV9 to TRBJ1-1; D may be TRBD1 (5 bases). Germline V CDR1 and CDR2: SGDLS, YYNGEE. Trimming removed 0 bases at V and 0 bases at J, with 9 bases between. This CDR3 has 15 amino acids. CDR3 coding DNA: TGTGCCAGCAGCGTAGGACAGAGTATGAACACTGAAGCTTTCTTT. Translating it yields CASSVGQSMNTEAFF.

The chain joins TRBV7-6 to TRBJ2-3, with 7 nucleotides matching TRBD2. The trim removed 4 bases at V and 6 bases at J, leaving 10 bases unmatched. The CDR3 is 15 residues long. Germline V gene lookup returns CDR1 SGHVS and CDR2 FNYEAQ. CDR3 coding DNA: TGTGCCAGCAGCTCCCCGGGGGGTAAAAGGGATACGCAGTATTTT. Its translation is CASSSPGGKRDTQYF.

The chain couples TRBV27 to TRBJ1-5; D remains ambiguous. The CDR3 extends over 14 amino acids. V was shortened by 2 bases and J by 7 bases, with 12 bases between the two germline ends. Germline assignment: CDR1 MNHEY and CDR2 SMNVEV (reference sequence). Here the CDR3 reads CASSLRHRGQPQHF. CDR3 nucleotides: TGTGCCAGCAGTTTACGGCACCGCGGCCAGCCCCAGCATTTT.

V is TRBV9 and J is TRBJ2-5; the D gene is possibly TRBD1 (8 bases). The germline V and J ends were trimmed by 3 bases and 5 bases, with 17 bases remaining between them. This CDR3 is built from 15 residues. Per the germline V gene, CDR1 is SGDLS and CDR2 is YYNGEE. CDR3 coding DNA: TGTGCCAGCAGCGCAGCCGGACAGGGAGGGGAGACCCAGTACTTC. It yields the protein CASSAAGQGGETQYF.

The chain uses TRBV29-1 and TRBJ1-3, with 7 bases matching TRBD1. The CDR3 loop spans 13 amino acids. CDR1 and CDR2 from the germline V gene are SQVTM and ANQGSEA. The V gene end was trimmed by 5 bases and the J gene end by 3 bases; junction bases not matched to a gene: 4. The CDR3 DNA is TGCAGCGTTCTTGGGACAGATGGAAACACCATATATTTT. Translated, it gives CSVLGTDGNTIYF. Full variable domain (missing parts from reference TRBV29-1 and TRBJ1-3): SAVISQKPSRDICQRGTSLTIQCQVDSQVTMMFWYRQQPGQSLTLIATANQGSEATYESGFVIDKFPISRPNLTFSTLTVSNMSPEDSSIYLCSVLGTDGNTIYFGEGSWLTVV.

CDR3 loop: CASSFATGTDTQYF. Here the CDR3 DNA reads TGTGCCAGCAGCTTCGCTACGGGCACAGATACGCAGTATTTT. The chain combines TRBV5-4 with TRBJ2-3; no reliable D call. Per the germline V gene, CDR1 is SGHNT and CDR2 is YYREEE (reference sequence). The CDR3 runs 14 residues. Trimming removed 2 bases at V and 1 base at J, with 8 bases between.

The rearrangement joins TRBV7-3 to TRBJ2-3; D is uncertain. The CDR3 extends over 16 amino acids. The germline V and J ends were trimmed by 0 bases and 0 bases, with 10 bases remaining between them. Per the germline V gene, CDR1 is SGHTA and CDR2 is FQGTGA. As DNA, the CDR3 is TGTGCCAGCAGCTTAACTGGTCAGACTAGCACAGATACGCAGTATTTT. This sequence encodes CASSLTGQTSTDTQYF.

There are a few counts of this clone. The V gene is TRBV2, the J gene TRBJ2-5, with a weak D call TRBD1 (5 bases). The CDR3 is 15 amino acids. CDR1 and CDR2 from the germline V gene are SNHLY and FYNNEI. The V gene lost 4 bases and the J gene lost 0 bases, with 12 bases spanning the gap. In DNA, the CDR3 is TGTGCCAGCAGTGTATCACAGGCGTACCAAGAGACCCAGTACTTC. Amino acid sequence: CASSVSQAYQETQYF.

The chain recombines TRBV6-5 with TRBJ1-3; 8 positions match TRBD1. The CDR3 runs to 14 residues. Germline CDR1 MNHEY, CDR2 SVGAGI. V was pared by 7 bases and J by 6 bases, with 8 bases of the junction left unmatched. The CDR3 region is CASNRGSSENTIYF. DNA for the CDR3: TGTGCCAGCAACAGGGGGTCCTCGGAAAACACCATATATTTT.

The V and J genes are TRBV5-1 and TRBJ2-2, with D tentatively TRBD2 (6 bases). Germline-derived CDR1 and CDR2 are SGHRS and YFSETQ. Deletions cut 4 bases from V and 0 bases from J, with 10 bases between. This CDR3 comprises 15 residues. CDR3 in DNA: TGCGCCAGCAGCCGGGGGTCGGCGAACACCGGGGAGCTGTTTTTT. Protein product: CASSRGSANTGELFF.